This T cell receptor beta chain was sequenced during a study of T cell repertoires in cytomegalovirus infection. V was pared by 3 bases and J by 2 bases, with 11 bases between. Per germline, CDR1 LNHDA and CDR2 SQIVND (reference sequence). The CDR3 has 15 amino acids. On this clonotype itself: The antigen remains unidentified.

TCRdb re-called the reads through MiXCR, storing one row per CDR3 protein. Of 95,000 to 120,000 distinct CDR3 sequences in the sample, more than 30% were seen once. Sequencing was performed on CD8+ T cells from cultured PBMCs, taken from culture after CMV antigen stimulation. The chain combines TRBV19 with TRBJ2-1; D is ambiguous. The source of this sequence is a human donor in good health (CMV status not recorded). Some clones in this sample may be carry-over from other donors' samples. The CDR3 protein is CASSIVDSPYNEQFF. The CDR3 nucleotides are TGTGCCAGTAGTATCGTAGACTCCCCCTACAATGAGCAGTTCTTC. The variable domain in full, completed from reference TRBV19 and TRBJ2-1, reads DGGITQSPKYLFRKEGQNVTLSCEQNLNHDAMYWYRQDPGQGLRLIYYSQIVNDFQKGDIAEGYSVSREKKESFPLTVTSAQKNPTAFYLCASSIVDSPYNEQFFGPGTRLTVL.